The sequence of this T cell receptor (beta chain) was determined in a study of T-cell reconstitution after alpha-beta-depleted transplantation in children. Unique molecular identifiers were incorporated into the prepared TCRbeta library. A single record per CDR3 protein comes from TCRdb applying MiXCR to the PCR reads. Here the sample spans 200,000 to 300,000 distinct CDR3 sequences, 12% being singletons. Many counts were recorded for this clonotype. Deletions cut 1 base from V and 7 bases from J, with 12 bases between. The CDR3 consists of 14 residues. Germline V CDR1 and CDR2: SGDLS, YYNGEE. The gene calls are TRBV9 and TRBJ1-3; tentatively, D is TRBD1 (5 bases). The sample in question was PBMCs from the stem cell graft donor, obtained from the stem cell graft. The source is a human donor who donated a stem cell graft to a child with acute lymphoblastic leukemia. CDR3 amino acids: CASSVSTAKNTIYF. The CDR3 DNA reads as TGTGCCAGCAGCGTATCGACAGCCAAGAACACCATATATTTT.